The next 22 T cell receptor beta chains were all read from a single sample in a study of Graves' ophthalmopathy and Graves' hyperthyroidism. For repertoire sequencing, the TCR beta CDR3 regions were amplified from RNA transcripts. RT-PCR was first run with HTBI primers, then multiplex PCR in a second round. TCRdb independently ran MiXCR on the multiplex PCR reads; one entry per CDR3 protein. The repertoire has about 620,000 distinct CDR3 sequences, 22% of them found once; the top ten carry more than 5.5%. The sequencing input was peripheral blood. Every receptor here comes from a woman aged 18-35 years with stable Graves' hyperthyroidism. Some clones in this sample may be carry-over from other donors' samples.

In its sample, this clonotype was seen many times. The V and J genes are TRBV4-1 and TRBJ2-7, with D maybe TRBD2 (6 bases). This CDR3 contains 11 residues. Germline lookup yields CDR1 MGHRA and CDR2 YSYEKL. Between the trimmed V and J ends, which lost 8 bases and 6 bases, there was a span of 11 bases. The CDR3 nucleotides read TGCGCCAGCGGACTCGGGAGCGAGCAGTACTTC. Translating gives CASGLGSEQYF.

This clonotype appeared many times. The chain combines TRBV9 with TRBJ2-2, with D possibly matching TRBD2 (6 bases). The ends were cut back, 5 bases at V and 4 bases at J, with 12 bases in the middle. Per germline, CDR1 SGDLS and CDR2 YYNGEE. There are 14 residues in the CDR3. The CDR3 DNA is TGTGCCAGCAGGTCTAGCGAGGGCACCGGGGAGCTGTTTTTT. Translation: CASRSSEGTGELFF.

The V and J genes are TRBV10-3 and TRBJ2-5, with TRBD2 identical over 7 bases. Trimming at V came to 6 bases and at J to 5 bases, leaving 3 bases not matched to a gene. Per the germline V gene, CDR1 is ENHRY and CDR2 is SYGVKD. The CDR3 consists of 12 residues. The CDR3 spells CAISVGGETQYF. Written as DNA, the CDR3 is TGTGCCATCAGCGTGGGAGGGGAGACCCAGTACTTC.

This clonotype was picked up many times. J is TRBJ1-1 and V is TRBV5-1; no firm D call. The germline V and J ends were trimmed by 0 bases and 1 base, with 7 bases remaining between them. CDR3 length: 14 residues. The germline V gene has CDR1 SGHRS and CDR2 YFSETQ. The CDR3 region has the DNA TGCGCCAGCAGCTTGGTGGCGGCGAACACTGAAGCTTTCTTT. Protein product: CASSLVAANTEAFF.

At least ten counts were recorded for this clonotype. The chain's CDR3 is CSARALASTDTQYF. DNA of the CDR3: TGCAGTGCTAGAGCGTTAGCGAGCACAGATACGCAGTATTTT. J is TRBJ2-3 and V is TRBV20-1, with D tentatively TRBD2 (5 bases). CDR3 length: 14 amino acids. The V gene lost 1 base and the J gene lost 0 bases, with 8 bases spanning the gap. Germline V lookup: CDR1 DFQATT, CDR2 SNEGSKA (reference sequence).

This clonotype was seen a few times. The J gene is TRBJ2-5, the V gene TRBV20-1, with 8 bases lining up with TRBD2. Germline CDR1 DFQATT, CDR2 SNEGSKA (reference sequence). With 6 bases clipped from V and 1 base from J, the junction kept 4 bases outside the gene matches. The CDR3 is 13 amino acids. CDR3 region: CSAKSGGQETQYF. The CDR3 nucleotides read TGCAGTGCCAAAAGCGGGGGCCAAGAGACCCAGTACTTC.

This clonotype came up many times. The rearrangement uses TRBV20-1 and TRBJ2-5; 7 bases line up with TRBD2. CDR1 is DFQATT, CDR2 SNEGSKA, per germline (reference sequence). This CDR3 spans 14 amino acids. V gave up 0 bases and J gave up 5 bases; unmatched junction bases: 6. The CDR3 here is CSAREGPGRETQYF. The CDR3 DNA sequence: TGCAGTGCTAGAGAGGGACCCGGGAGGGAGACCCAGTACTTC.

The chain has TRBV12-3 or TRBV12-4 and TRBJ2-2; 9 nucleotides match TRBD1. The junction had 5 bases not matched to a gene; V was cut back by 2 bases and J by 7 bases. This CDR3 has 15 amino acids. Here the CDR3 reads CASSLRDRAIGELFF. In nucleotides, the CDR3 is TGTGCCAGCAGTTTACGGGACAGGGCGATCGGGGAGCTGTTTTTT.

Many counts were recorded for this clonotype. The chain combines TRBV4-1 with TRBJ1-1, with 9 bases aligning to TRBD1. CDR3 length equals 15 residues. Germline trimming cut 3 bases from V and 1 base from J; bases unmatched to any gene: 3. Per germline, CDR1 MGHRA and CDR2 YSYEKL. Here the CDR3 DNA reads TGCGCCAGCAGCCACTGGGACAGGGAGAACACTGAAGCTTTCTTT. Its protein product is CASSHWDRENTEAFF.

This clonotype was recorded at least ten times. The rearrangement joins TRBV14 to TRBJ2-7; 10 bases are a match to TRBD1. Trimming cost V 4 bases and J 5 bases; bases outside gene matches: 5. From germline, CDR1 is SGHDN and CDR2 FVKESK. This CDR3 has 14 amino acids. The CDR3 DNA is TGTGCCAGCAGCCGGAGGGACAGGGGCCACGAGCAGTACTTC. Residues: CASSRRDRGHEQYF. Full variable domain (rest looked up from reference TRBV14 and TRBJ2-7): EAGVTQFPSHSVIEKGQTVTLRCDPISGHDNLYWYRRVMGKEIKFLLHFVKESKQDESGMPNNRFLAERTGGTYSTLKVQPAELEDSGVYFCASSRRDRGHEQYFGPGTRLTVT.

This clonotype was seen repeatedly, ten times or more. The chain carries TRBV12-3 or TRBV12-4 and TRBJ2-7; D call uncertain. V shed 3 bases and J shed 6 bases, with 9 bases lying between them. The CDR3 is made up of 12 amino acids. The CDR3 is CASSLRHVEQYF. As DNA, the CDR3 is TGTGCCAGCAGTTTGAGACATGTCGAGCAGTACTTC.

This clonotype was seen at least ten times. The junction does not match germline at one end; this may be a read error. The V call is TRBV5-1, the J call TRBJ1-3; the D is unclear. This CDR3 contains 13 residues. The germline gives CDR1 SGHRS, CDR2 YFSETQ. The CDR3 DNA reads TGTGCCAGCAGCGTGGGCTCTGGAAACACCATATATTTT. It is translated as CASSVGSGNTIYF.

In this sample, this clonotype turned up many times. The CDR3 DNA reads as TGTGCCAGCAGTACCCGGGCCTCTGGAAACACCATATATTTT. This encodes CASSTRASGNTIYF. The rearrangement links TRBV6-1 to TRBJ1-3, with D uncertain. Germline CDR1 and CDR2: MNHNS and SASEGT. V gave up 5 bases and J gave up 0 bases, with 8 bases separating them. The CDR3 loop spans 14 amino acids.

This clonotype was counted ten times or more. The V and J genes are TRBV12-3 or TRBV12-4 and TRBJ1-2; D is uncertain. CDR3 length equals 16 residues. Deletions cut 1 base from V and 1 base from J, with 13 bases between. CDR3 DNA sequence: TGTGCCAGCAGTTTAGGGACCCTCCGAATTAACTATGGCTACACCTTC. Its protein is CASSLGTLRINYGYTF.

The table lists this clonotype with many counts. This rearrangement joins TRBV12-3 or TRBV12-4 to TRBJ2-7; the match to TRBD2 covers 8 bases. V trimming: 10 bases; J trimming: 7 bases; junction bases outside the gene matches: 21. CDR3 length: 16 amino acids. The CDR3 region is CANSAALHLLAGEQYF. In DNA, the CDR3 is TGTGCCAATAGCGCGGCTCTCCACCTATTAGCGGGGGAGCAGTACTTC.

In its sample, this clonotype was seen a few times. The chain couples TRBV7-2 to TRBJ2-2; 9 nucleotides align to TRBD1. Germline assignment: CDR1 SGHTA and CDR2 FQGNSA. V lost 5 bases and J lost 6; bases outside the gene matches: 4. The CDR3 is made up of 14 amino acids. CDR3 protein: CASSPDRGAGELFF. The DNA for the CDR3 is TGTGCCAGCAGCCCAGACAGGGGGGCCGGGGAGCTGTTTTTT.

This clonotype was seen repeatedly, ten times or more. This chain joins TRBV7-3 and TRBJ2-1; 9 nucleotides agree with TRBD1. Per the germline V gene, CDR1 is SGHTA and CDR2 is FQGTGA. V gave up 5 bases and J gave up 6 bases; unmatched junction bases: 8. The CDR3 runs to 15 residues. This chain's CDR3 is CASSRSGTGRNEQFF. CDR3 coding DNA: TGTGCCAGCAGCAGAAGCGGGACAGGGCGCAATGAGCAGTTCTTC.

This clonotype showed up many times. The chain's CDR3 is CASSPRLAGGYEQYF. The CDR3 coding sequence is TGTGCCAGCAGCCCACGACTAGCGGGAGGCTACGAGCAGTACTTC. The chain carries TRBV9 and TRBJ2-7; TRBD2 aligns across 13 bases. V shed 4 bases, J shed 3 bases, and the junction held 4 bases outside the gene matches. CDR1 is SGDLS, CDR2 YYNGEE, per germline. This CDR3 spans 15 amino acids.

This clonotype was seen repeatedly, ten times or more. The V and J genes are TRBV20-1 and TRBJ2-7; 7 bases map to TRBD1. The germline V gene has CDR1 DFQATT and CDR2 SNEGSKA (reference sequence). The CDR3 totals 15 residues. Trimming at V came to 0 bases and at J to 0 bases, leaving 5 bases not matched to a gene. The CDR3 coding sequence is TGCAGTGCTAGAGAACCGGGACAGAGCTCCTACGAGCAGTACTTC. Protein: CSAREPGQSSYEQYF.

This clonotype has a count of ten or more. The chain joins TRBV7-2 to TRBJ1-5; D perhaps matches TRBD1 (6 bases). The CDR3 is 15 residues long. Germline loops: CDR1 SGHTA, CDR2 FQGNSA. Trimming left V 1 base short and J 7 bases short, with 14 bases between. The CDR3 DNA follows: TGTGCCAGCAGCTTAGACGGGGGGCTTGGGCAGCCCCAGCATTTT. It specifies CASSLDGGLGQPQHF.

On this clonotype: A much larger clone lies a single base off, so this may be a read error. V is TRBV29-1 and J is TRBJ1-1; the D is unclear. The CDR3 extends over 8 amino acids. CDR1 and CDR2 (germline): SQVTM, ANQGSEA. The CDR3 reads CSVEDACF. The CDR3 bases are TGCAGCGTTGAAGATGCTTGCTTT.

This clonotype was recorded many times. The rearrangement uses TRBV20-1 and TRBJ2-5; possibly TRBD1 for D (6 bases). V was pared by 3 bases and J by 5 bases, with 19 bases between. The CDR3 runs to 15 residues. Per the germline V gene, CDR1 is DFQATT and CDR2 is SNEGSKA (reference sequence). CDR3 sequence (DNA): TGCAGTGCTAGGTCTCAGGGGAGTTTTGAGGAGACCCAGTACTTC. This sequence encodes CSARSQGSFEETQYF.